This entry lists 13 T cell receptor beta chains sequenced from one sample in a study of spatial heterogeneity in lung cancer. The time point: blood at routine non-recurrence follow-up after resection. TCRdb recomputed calls from the 5' RACE reads with MiXCR, one row per CDR3 protein. The table lists 110,000 or so distinct CDR3 sequences, 10% to 11% of them singletons. The material sequenced was PBMCs, taken at follow-up. Receptor source: a female donor with early-stage non-small cell lung cancer.

This clonotype was seen more than once but under ten times. This chain uses TRBV28 with TRBJ2-2, with TRBD1 matching 7 bases. V lost 8 bases and J lost 1; bases outside the gene matches: 1. Germline CDR1 MDHEN, CDR2 SYDVKM. The CDR3 is 13 residues long. The CDR3 here is CASGQENTGELFF. The CDR3 coding sequence is TGTGCCAGCGGACAGGAGAACACCGGGGAGCTGTTTTTT. Filled out from reference TRBV28 and TRBJ2-2, the complete variable domain reads DVKVTQSSRYLVKRTGEKVFLECVQDMDHENMFWYRQDPGLGLRLIYFSYDVKMKEKGDIPEGYSVSREKKERFSLILESASTNQTSMYLCASGQENTGELFFGEGSRLTVL.

This clonotype turned up a few times. The chain has TRBV28 and TRBJ1-6; possible D gene TRBD1, 5 bases. The V gene lost 5 bases and the J gene lost 4 bases, with 12 bases spanning the gap. Per the germline V gene, CDR1 is MDHEN and CDR2 is SYDVKM. The CDR3 sequence is 15 residues long. CDR3 amino acids: CASSPQGIYNSPLHF. In nucleotides, the CDR3 is TGTGCCAGCAGTCCGCAGGGAATATATAATTCACCCCTCCACTTT.

This clonotype has at least ten counts. The V gene is TRBV9, the J gene TRBJ1-5; D is ambiguous. The V gene lost 0 bases and the J gene lost 3 bases, with 7 bases spanning the gap. The CDR3 runs to 14 residues. Germline V gene data show CDR1 as SGDLS and CDR2 as YYNGEE. CDR3 protein: CASSVGEFNQPQHF. Written as DNA, the CDR3 is TGTGCCAGCAGCGTAGGGGAGTTCAATCAGCCCCAGCATTTT.

This chain joins TRBV4-1 and TRBJ1-5; no definite D call. The CDR3 spans 14 residues. V was pared by 0 bases and J by 10 bases, with 13 bases between. Germline V gene lookup returns CDR1 MGHRA and CDR2 YSYEKL. The DNA of the CDR3 is TGCGCCAGCAGCCAAGATGACCGGGGAAAACCCCAGCATTTT. Encoded protein: CASSQDDRGKPQHF.

V usage is TRBV7-3 and J usage is TRBJ2-3; TRBD1 matches 7 bases. This CDR3 region has 15 residues. Germline values: CDR1 SGHTA, CDR2 FQGTGA. Trimming at V came to 3 bases and at J to 4 bases, leaving 7 bases not matched to a gene. CDR3 loop: CASSFQGQQADTQYF. In nucleotides, the CDR3 is TGTGCCAGCAGCTTCCAGGGACAGCAAGCAGATACGCAGTATTTT.

This clonotype occurred many times. This sequence joins TRBV11-2 and TRBJ2-3, with a possible D match to TRBD2 (5 bases). CDR1 is SGHAT and CDR2 is FQNNGV in the germline V gene. The CDR3 sequence is 17 residues long. Deletions cut 5 bases from V and 2 bases from J, with 20 bases between. The CDR3 DNA follows: TGTGCCAGCAGCCCGAGGTCTGGAGGCCTACACACAGATACGCAGTATTTT. Protein product: CASSPRSGGLHTDTQYF.

The chain joins TRBV7-9 to TRBJ1-1; D is unresolved. The germline gives CDR1 SEHNR, CDR2 FQNEAQ (reference sequence). Trimming removed 1 base from V and 1 base from J, with 10 bases in between. The CDR3 has 15 residues. This CDR3 reads CASSLVSQTNTEAFF. CDR3 DNA: TGTGCCAGCAGCTTAGTGTCACAGACGAACACTGAAGCTTTCTTT.

The chain is built from TRBV7-9 and TRBJ2-3; D possibly corresponds to TRBD2 (6 bases). The CDR3 sequence is 16 residues long. The V and J ends lost 4 bases and 1 base respectively, with 15 bases between them. Germline V lookup: CDR1 SEHNR, CDR2 FQNEAQ (reference sequence). The chain's CDR3 is CASSWASGWGTDTQYF. DNA for the CDR3: TGTGCCAGCAGCTGGGCCAGCGGGTGGGGCACAGATACGCAGTATTTT.

The chain couples TRBV3-1 to TRBJ1-2; no reliable D call. V was shortened by 6 bases and J by 2 bases, with 10 bases between the two germline ends. Germline-derived CDR1 and CDR2 are LGHDT and YNNKEL (reference sequence). This CDR3 spans 13 amino acids. The CDR3 is CASRSHNNYGYTF. CDR3 in DNA: TGTGCCAGCAGATCTCACAACAACTATGGCTACACCTTC.

V is TRBV5-1 and J is TRBJ1-1; a possible D gene is TRBD1 (5 bases). CDR3 length equals 15 residues. V gave up 2 bases and J gave up 3 bases, with 14 bases separating them. Germline CDR1 reads SGHRS; CDR2 reads YFSETQ. The CDR3, as DNA: TGCGCCAGCAGCTTCAATCGGGGGAACGACACTGAAGCTTTCTTT. It translates to CASSFNRGNDTEAFF.

In this sample, this clonotype turned up a few times. The genes are TRBV28 and TRBJ1-2, with D unclear. The CDR3 is 13 residues long. V lost 1 base and J 5 bases, leaving 8 bases between the germline ends. Germline CDR1 and CDR2: MDHEN and SYDVKM. The chain's CDR3 is CASSLLAVYGYTF. CDR3 DNA: TGTGCCAGCAGTTTATTGGCAGTTTATGGCTACACCTTC.

This clonotype was picked up a small number of times. This rearrangement joins TRBV24-1 to TRBJ2-1; D unclear. The V end lost 3 bases, the J end lost 1 base, and 6 bases lay between the germline ends. The CDR3 extends over 14 amino acids. Germline values: CDR1 KGHDR, CDR2 SFDVKD. CDR3 loop: CATSDAGSYNEQFF. For the CDR3, the DNA is TGTGCCACCAGTGATGCCGGGTCCTACAATGAGCAGTTCTTC.

The rearrangement uses TRBV11-2 and TRBJ2-1, with 10 bases identical to TRBD2. CDR1 and CDR2 (germline): SGHAT, FQNNGV. J gave up 0 bases and V 3 bases, and 11 bases lay outside the gene matches. The length of the CDR3 is 19 residues. The CDR3 reads CASSLGRKIAGGSYNEQFF. CDR3 DNA: TGTGCCAGCAGCTTGGGAAGAAAAATAGCGGGAGGCTCCTACAATGAGCAGTTCTTC.